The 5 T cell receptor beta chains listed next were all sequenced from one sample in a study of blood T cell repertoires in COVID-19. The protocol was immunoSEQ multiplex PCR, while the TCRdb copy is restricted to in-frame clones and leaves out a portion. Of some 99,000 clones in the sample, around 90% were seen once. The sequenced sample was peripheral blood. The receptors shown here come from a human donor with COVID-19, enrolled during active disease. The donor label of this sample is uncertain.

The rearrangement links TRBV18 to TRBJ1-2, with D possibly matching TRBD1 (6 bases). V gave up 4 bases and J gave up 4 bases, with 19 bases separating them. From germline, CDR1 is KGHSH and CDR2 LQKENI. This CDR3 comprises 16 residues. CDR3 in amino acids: CASSLQQMGTIYGYTF. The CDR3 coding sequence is TGTGCCAGCTCACTTCAACAAATGGGGACAATCTATGGCTACACCTTC.

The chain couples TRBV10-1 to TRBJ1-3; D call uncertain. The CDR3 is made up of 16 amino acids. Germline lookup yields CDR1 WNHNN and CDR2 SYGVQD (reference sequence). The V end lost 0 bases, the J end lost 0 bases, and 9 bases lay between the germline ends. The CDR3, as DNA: TGCGCCAGCAGTGAGTCGGACTCCGGCTCTGGAAACACCATATATTTT. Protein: CASSESDSGSGNTIYF.

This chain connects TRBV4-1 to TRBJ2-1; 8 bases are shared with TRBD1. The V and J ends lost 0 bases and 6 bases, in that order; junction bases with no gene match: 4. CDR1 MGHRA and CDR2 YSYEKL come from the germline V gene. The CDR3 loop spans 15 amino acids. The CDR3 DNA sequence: TGCGCCAGCAGCCAAGATGTCAGGGGGCTCAATGAGCAGTTCTTC. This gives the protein CASSQDVRGLNEQFF.

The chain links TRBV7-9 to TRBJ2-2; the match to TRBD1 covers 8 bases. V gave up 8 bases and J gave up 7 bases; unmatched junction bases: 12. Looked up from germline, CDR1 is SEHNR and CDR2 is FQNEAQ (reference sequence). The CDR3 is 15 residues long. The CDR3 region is CASGDRGRRIGELFF. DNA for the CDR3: TGTGCCAGCGGCGACAGGGGCCGGAGAATCGGGGAGCTGTTTTTT.

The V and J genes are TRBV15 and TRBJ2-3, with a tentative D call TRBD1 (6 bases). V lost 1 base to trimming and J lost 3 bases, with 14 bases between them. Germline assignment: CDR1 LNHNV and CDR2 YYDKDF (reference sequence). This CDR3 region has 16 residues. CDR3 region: CATSRGRGRGTDTQYF. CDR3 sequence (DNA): TGTGCCACCAGCAGAGGAAGGGGCAGGGGAACAGATACGCAGTATTTT.